Sequencing of this TCR beta chain was carried out in a study of Ad26.COV2.S vaccination and SARS-CoV-2 variants. Overall study context: A COV1001 Ad26.COV2.S trial-arm participant provided the sample. Once or twice, 56 days apart, Ad26.COV2.S was delivered intramuscularly.

The CDR3 extends over 15 amino acids. With 2 bases removed from V and 6 bases from J, the gap between germline ends came to 17 bases. The germline V gene encodes CDR1 SGHKS and CDR2 YYEKEE (reference sequence). TCRdb's table, derived via immunoSEQ multiplex PCR, lists solely in-frame clones and lacks some. The sample comprises more than 400,000 clones, about 92% of which are singletons, and about 1.7% rests with the top ten. Indicated treatment: around 19 received Ad26.COV2.S at low or high dose, single or two shots; five or six received placebo; per-sample allocation not given. Samples were taken on day 63 after the first vaccine or placebo injection.

The TCR comes from a person between 18 and 60 years old who received the Ad26.COV2.S COVID-19 vaccine or a placebo. The specimen was peripheral blood, collected in a trial of Ad26.COV2.S vaccine versus placebo. The gene calls are TRBV5-5 and TRBJ1-2, with D unresolved. DNA for the CDR3: TGTGCCAGCAGCTTTATGCCGGGCCGGTTTGATGGCTACACCTTC. This gives the protein CASSFMPGRFDGYTF.